This TCR beta chain was retrieved from a study of shared clonotypes between healthy human individuals. Authors' data handling: Junction-only immunoSEQ sequences carried no quality scores, so filtering differed. TCRdb keeps only in-frame clones here, not all; method: immunoSEQ multiplex PCR. That table furnishes V, J and clone size, whereas the DNA furnished D and trimming. The sample comprises some 2.4 million clones, approximately 93% of which are singletons, and 0.36% rests with the top ten. Worth noting for this clone: Its antigen is not known.

CDR3 length equals 15 residues. The V and J ends lost 1 base and 5 bases respectively, with 14 bases between them. Germline assignment: CDR1 SGDLS and CDR2 YYNGEE. Broader study findings: Non-shared clonotypes showed lower generation probabilities than clonotypes common to all four donors.

The genes are TRBV9 and TRBJ2-3; D is possibly TRBD2 (6 bases). The TCR comes from a man in his late teens or twenties in good health. Some clones in this sample may be carry-over from other donors' samples. The specimen sequenced was naive CD4+ T cells from PBMCs. Described subset: CD45RA+ positively selected. The CDR3 sequence: CASSVIGWGEDTQYF. Written as DNA, the CDR3 is TGTGCCAGCAGCGTAATTGGGTGGGGGGAAGATACGCAGTATTTT. The full variable domain, in which reference TRBV9 and TRBJ2-3 provide the parts outside the CDR3, is DSGVTQTPKHLITATGQRVTLRCSPRSGDLSVYWYQQSLDQGLQFLIQYYNGEERAKGNILERFSAQQFPDLHSELNLSSLELGDSALYFCASSVIGWGEDTQYFGPGTRLTVL.